This T cell receptor beta chain was sequenced in a study of T cells after yellow fever vaccination. TCRdb itself ran the 5' RACE reads through MiXCR, one entry per CDR3 protein. The sample has around 600,000 distinct CDR3 sequences; approximately 13% are singletons. This clonotype was seen a few times. The CDR3 covers 17 residues. V was pared by 0 bases and J by 0 bases, with 3 bases of the junction left unmatched. The germline gives CDR1 SEHNR, CDR2 FQNEAQ (reference sequence). Sequenced material: PBMCs, taken on the day of the yellow fever booster vaccination. The V call is TRBV7-9, the J call TRBJ1-4; 8 nucleotides match TRBD1. This TCR was recovered from a man aged 30 to 45 who received the YFV17D yellow fever vaccine. CDR3 in amino acids: CASSLADRAATNEKLFF. CDR3 sequence (DNA): TGTGCCAGCAGCTTAGCGGACAGGGCGGCAACTAATGAAAAACTGTTTTTT.